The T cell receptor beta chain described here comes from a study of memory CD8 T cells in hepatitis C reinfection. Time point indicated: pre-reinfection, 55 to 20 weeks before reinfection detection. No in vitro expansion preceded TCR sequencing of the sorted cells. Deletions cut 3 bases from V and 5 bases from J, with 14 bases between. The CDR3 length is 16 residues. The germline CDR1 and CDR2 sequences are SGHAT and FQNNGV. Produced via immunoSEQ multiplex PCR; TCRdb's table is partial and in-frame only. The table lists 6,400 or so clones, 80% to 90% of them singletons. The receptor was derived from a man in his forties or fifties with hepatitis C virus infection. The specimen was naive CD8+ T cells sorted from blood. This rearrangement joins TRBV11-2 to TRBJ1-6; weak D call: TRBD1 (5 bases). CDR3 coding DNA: TGTGCCAGCAGCTTCGGCAGGGAGGAAAATAATTCACCCCTCCACTTT. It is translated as CASSFGREENNSPLHF.